This is a list of T cell receptor beta chains from one sample in a study of blood T cell repertoires in COVID-19. Sequencing used immunoSEQ multiplex PCR; TCRdb keeps in-frame clones, though not all of them. The sample lists 220,000 or so clones; 90% were seen once. Sequencing input: PBMCs or T cells enriched from blood (not recorded which). These receptors were obtained from a man between 50 and 59 years old who had been exposed to COVID-19. The conserved cysteine and the conserved F or W are not part of the CDR3 here.

j_call v_call cdr3_aa
TRBJ1-4 TRBV27 ASRGSWLNEKLF
TRBJ1-3 TRBV18 ASSPLRFSGNTIY
TRBJ2-2 TRBV18 ASSLPGRVNTGELF
TRBJ1-2 TRBV30 AWRRIKTGVGYT
TRBJ2-3 TRBV30 AWSGGTSGTVDTQY
TRBJ2-5 TRBV9 ASSVSSLFGETQY
TRBJ1-1 TRBV30 AWEGTANTEAF
TRBJ2-3 TRBV7-3 ASSLSSGSDTQY
TRBJ1-5 TRBV6-5 ASSYSRGSPQH
TRBJ2-3 TRBV5-1 ASRDKSTDTQY
TRBJ1-1 TRBV6-5 ASSLMRGTEAF
TRBJ1-1 TRBV3-1/TRBV3-2 ASSQGGGVGTEAF
TRBJ1-1 TRBV5-4 ASSLDPTGLNTEAF
TRBJ1-1 TRBV2 ATYDRFTQTMNTEAF
TRBJ1-2 TRBV7-2 ASRTALEPNYGYT
TRBJ2-5 TRBV19 ASSTNGRAGGQETQY
TRBJ1-1 TRBV5-1 ASSLVPAGSTEAF
TRBJ2-1 TRBV24-1 ATSDPGTVYNEQF
TRBJ1-2 TRBV28 ASRENYGYT
TRBJ1-2 TRBV18 ASSTGDGANYGYT
TRBJ1-5 TRBV6-6 ASSYGEGGSQPQH
TRBJ1-2 TRBV9 ASSVATRDTNYGYT
TRBJ1-1 TRBV15 ATSGRTGWNTEAF
TRBJ1-2 TRBV5-1 ASSLEIQGSYT
TRBJ2-3 TRBV30 AWGVGTSGRTDTQY
TRBJ2-3 TRBV2 ASRKLTGTQDKY
TRBJ1-6 TRBV10-3 AITRTANSPLH
TRBJ2-2 TRBV11-2 ASSFGSPFAGELF
TRBJ1-1 TRBV24-1 ATSDPGQGSNEAF
TRBJ2-3 TRBV7-2 ASSSRAGGLSDTQY
TRBJ2-2 TRBV27 ASSFHPGQGIPGELF
TRBJ1-1 TRBV5-1 ASSLAGNTEAF
TRBJ2-3 TRBV19 ASSIDRTSGSLTDTQY
TRBJ1-5 TRBV4-2 ASSRLDSQPQH
TRBJ1-2 TRBV29-1 SVRDSANYGYT
TRBJ1-2 TRBV27 ASRIQGQGIYGYT
TRBJ2-2 TRBV29-1 SVLRSSTGELF
TRBJ1-1 TRBV5-1 ASSLGDTRNTEAF
TRBJ2-3 TRBV10-3 AISVELAGTDTQY
TRBJ1-2 TRBV5-4 ASSLGDRRGPPANYGYT
TRBJ1-5 TRBV28 ASTKGDRGSQPQH
TRBJ2-1 TRBV12-3/TRBV12-4 ASSPRVEQF
TRBJ1-2 TRBV6-5 ASSLEMGLGYGYT
TRBJ2-4 TRBV27 ASSWGTGQWGTKNIQY
TRBJ1-2 TRBV7-2 ASSLGIGQSGYT
TRBJ2-1 TRBV9 ASSVSGGPAYNEQF
TRBJ2-2 TRBV5-1 ASSLAIHLTGELF
TRBJ2-5 TRBV5-1 ASSLGWRGGQETQY
TRBJ1-1 TRBV28 ASSLLFSVGGEAF
TRBJ1-4 TRBV5-4 ASSAGLLNEKLF